A selection of T cell receptor beta chains follows, all from one sample in a study of low-dose radiotherapy and immunotherapy resistance in tumors. TCRdb called the reads again in MiXCR, with one record for every CDR3 protein. The table includes 60,000 or so distinct CDR3 sequences, 26% detected once. Here the sequenced sample was PBMCs, taken before treatment. The receptors were sampled from a male donor with rectosigmoid adenocarcinoma. CDR3s include the opening cysteine and the closing phenylalanine or tryptophan. The order of the fields is clone size, CDR3 length, V gene, J gene, CDR3 protein. Size is stated for part of the rows, as once, few or many counts, or as a class when the clone is expanded.

size: many
length: 19
V: TRBV7-4
J: TRBJ2-1
CDR3: CASSPEAGQDFHSYNEQFF

size: many
length: 15
V: TRBV11-2
J: TRBJ2-1
CDR3: CASSSPGTGYNEQFF

size: many
length: 17
V: TRBV23-1
J: TRBJ2-1
CDR3: CASSQPSGGPELDEQFF

size: many
length: 15
V: TRBV20-1
J: TRBJ2-7
CDR3: CSARDRGRGAYEQYF

size: NA
length: 14
V: TRBV20-1
J: TRBJ1-4
CDR3: CSASPGTGNEKLFF

size: many
length: 14
V: TRBV6-2/TRBV6-3
J: TRBJ1-1
CDR3: CASSQMGGRAEAFF

size: many
length: 14
V: TRBV7-9
J: TRBJ1-2
CDR3: CASSLAGGESGYTF

size: many
length: 14
V: TRBV29-1
J: TRBJ2-1
CDR3: CSVGLPRGAVEQFF

size: NA
length: 14
V: TRBV6-6
J: TRBJ2-7
CDR3: CASRTSGSENEQYF

size: many
length: 16
V: TRBV4-2
J: TRBJ2-7
CDR3: CASSQERGGLTYEQYF

size: many
length: 17
V: TRBV5-1
J: TRBJ2-7
CDR3: CASSLGSWGQGSYEQYF

size: many
length: 15
V: TRBV4-1
J: TRBJ2-1
CDR3: CASSQPQTGSNEQFF

size: many
length: 17
V: TRBV25-1
J: TRBJ2-1
CDR3: CASSERLAATPYNEQFF

size: NA
length: 16
V: TRBV5-1
J: TRBJ2-3
CDR3: CASSFGMGHGTDTQYF

size: many
length: 14
V: TRBV4-1
J: TRBJ2-1
CDR3: CASSLLERDNEQFF

size: many
length: 14
V: TRBV6-4
J: TRBJ1-2
CDR3: CASRPGQGNYGYTF

size: many
length: 15
V: TRBV27
J: TRBJ2-2
CDR3: CASSFVPKRTGELFF

size: NA
length: 16
V: TRBV21-1
J: TRBJ2-7
CDR3: CASSKSRRQSSYEQYF

size: many
length: 17
V: TRBV27
J: TRBJ2-6
CDR3: CASSYEWTASGANVLTF

size: medium-sized
length: 17
V: TRBV28
J: TRBJ2-1
CDR3: CASTGAGSIDSYNEQFF

size: NA
length: 16
V: TRBV18
J: TRBJ2-5
CDR3: CASSYSRGQGRETQYF

size: NA
length: 15
V: TRBV2
J: TRBJ2-7
CDR3: CASGGRLAGVEEQYF

size: many
length: 14
V: TRBV29-1
J: TRBJ2-4
CDR3: CSVVHPQGRNIQYF

size: many
length: 14
V: TRBV7-2
J: TRBJ1-3
CDR3: CASSLGNSGNTIYF

size: many
length: 14
V: TRBV7-2
J: TRBJ1-2
CDR3: CASSLGQATMGYTF

size: NA
length: 15
V: TRBV14
J: TRBJ1-1
CDR3: CASRTGGPRDTEAFF

size: NA
length: 15
V: TRBV9
J: TRBJ2-1
CDR3: CASSPNLAGGNEQFF

size: NA
length: 13
V: TRBV26
J: TRBJ2-2
CDR3: CASSSAGTGELFF

size: NA
length: 14
V: TRBV7-9
J: TRBJ2-2
CDR3: CASSARTGHGELFF

size: many
length: 16
V: TRBV28
J: TRBJ2-7
CDR3: CASSYPVGQGDYEQYF

size: NA
length: 13
V: TRBV7-2
J: TRBJ2-1
CDR3: CASRESGTPEQFF

size: NA
length: 14
V: TRBV7-6
J: TRBJ2-1
CDR3: CASRKGRFDNEQFF